This T cell receptor (beta chain) was observed in a study of technical replicates of blood from several donors. This clone has a single count. Generated by immunoSEQ multiplex PCR, the TCRdb table keeps only in-frame clones and is missing some. The sample lists approximately 88,000 clones, just under 95% occurring once. Sequencing was performed on T cells isolated from PBMCs. This sequence originates from a human donor in good health.

CDR3 region: CASSYSSDRADTIYF. The CDR3 nucleotides read TGTGCCAGCAGTTACTCTTCGGACAGGGCGGACACCATATATTTT. V is TRBV6-5 and J is TRBJ1-3, with TRBD1 matching over 8 bases. Germline V lookup: CDR1 MNHEY, CDR2 SVGAGI. The CDR3 has 15 residues. V lost 0 bases, J lost 8 bases, and 6 bases stayed unmatched.